This is a list of T cell receptor beta chains from one sample in a study of blood T cells in healthy people across ages. MiXCR was run by TCRdb on the 5' RACE reads, yielding one entry per CDR3 protein. The sample includes roughly 1.5 million distinct CDR3 sequences, 35% to 45% of them seen just once. The sample consisted of blood. These receptor sequences come from a woman aged 18-29 years in good health. Each CDR3 is given with its conserved first and last residue. The D gene is left open where the match is weak. Size values are once, few and many counts, or a class for expanded clones, and some rows have none.

v_call	clone_size	j_call	d_call	cdr3_aa	cdr3_nt
TRBV12-5	few	TRBJ2-7	TRBD1	CASGSRGFLPHEQYF	TGTGCTAGTGGTTCCAGGGGGTTCCTCCCCCACGAGCAGTACTTC
TRBV20-1	few	TRBJ1-2	TRBD1	CSARTGGNGYTF	TGCAGTGCTAGAACAGGGGGCAATGGCTACACCTTC
TRBV20-1	few	TRBJ2-5	.	CSALKQETQYF	TGCAGTGCTTTGAAACAAGAGACCCAGTACTTC
TRBV7-2	few	TRBJ2-7	.	CASSLEGWDYEQYF	TGTGCCAGCAGCTTAGAAGGGTGGGACTACGAGCAGTACTTC
TRBV30	.	TRBJ2-1	.	CAWSGGVRNEQFF	TGTGCCTGGAGCGGTGGGGTCAGAAATGAGCAGTTCTTC
TRBV30	few	TRBJ2-1	.	CAWSGLGEYNEQFF	TGTGCCTGGAGTGGACTAGGAGAATACAATGAGCAGTTCTTC
TRBV29-1	.	TRBJ2-5	TRBD1	CSAHARQGSGNEQYF	TGCAGCGCACATGCCCGACAGGGATCGGGGAATGAGCAGTACTTC
TRBV5-5	.	TRBJ1-5	TRBD1	CASRLTGGQPQHF	TGTGCCAGCAGGTTGACAGGGGGACAGCCCCAGCATTTT
TRBV12-3/TRBV12-4	.	TRBJ2-7	.	CASSVRTGNLQYF	TGTGCCAGCAGTGTCAGGACGGGCAACCTACAGTACTTC
TRBV7-9	.	TRBJ2-7	TRBD2	CASSLGRTSGNYEQYF	TGTGCCAGCAGCTTAGGTAGGACTAGCGGGAACTACGAGCAGTACTTC
TRBV20-1	few	TRBJ2-1	.	CSARAPLGGYEQFF	TGCAGTGCTAGAGCTCCTCTAGGGGGTTATGAGCAGTTCTTC
TRBV29-1	.	TRBJ1-1	TRBD1	CSAGQDHTEAFF	TGCAGCGCGGGACAGGATCACACTGAAGCTTTCTTT
TRBV28	.	TRBJ1-1	.	CASTARTSVNTEAFF	TGTGCCAGCACGGCCAGGACTTCTGTGAACACTGAAGCTTTCTTT
TRBV20-1	.	TRBJ2-1	.	CSAMDAREQFF	TGCAGTGCTATGGACGCCCGTGAGCAGTTCTTC
TRBV29-1	.	TRBJ1-1	.	CSVPMGPEAFF	TGCAGCGTTCCCATGGGGCCTGAAGCTTTCTTT
TRBV6-5	.	TRBJ2-3	TRBD1	CASSYRLPGQGVTDTQYF	TGTGCCAGCAGTTACCGACTACCGGGACAGGGGGTAACAGATACGCAGTATTTT
TRBV11-2	.	TRBJ2-1	.	CASSSTGTPYNEQFF	TGTGCCAGCAGCTCAACCGGGACGCCTTACAATGAGCAGTTCTTC
TRBV5-1	.	TRBJ2-7	.	CASSLWDGSSYEQYF	TGCGCCAGCAGCTTGTGGGATGGAAGCTCCTACGAGCAGTACTTC